A single count supports the clone carrying this T cell receptor (beta chain). As yet, its antigen is unknown. In germline, CDR1 is MNHEY, CDR2 SMNVEV (reference sequence). CDR3 size: 14 residues. V was shortened by 4 bases and J by 5 bases, with 14 bases between the two germline ends. The sample is drawn from a study of cytotoxic CD8 clonotypes in ibrutinib-treated CLL. Whole-study context: The authors obtained response samples at a median of around 12 months of treatment, range 6 to 36. Mean yields were around 250,000 productive templates and some 90,000 productive rearrangements per sample.

Sequencing was performed with immunoSEQ multiplex PCR; in TCRdb, only in-frame clones are kept and a portion is missing. The table lists about 40,000 clones, roughly 70% of them singletons. Findings of the study overall: A rise in clonality was seen at ibrutinib response, and a fall back toward baseline was seen at progression.

The receptor was isolated from a human donor with chronic lymphocytic leukemia. The rearrangement joins TRBV27 to TRBJ1-1, with D unresolved. The material was PBMCs, obtained at disease progression, from a patient treated with ibrutinib. The CDR3 nucleotides read TGTGCCAGCAGTTCCCGGGCTTTGGGGACTGAAGCTTTCTTT. Protein: CASSSRALGTEAFF.